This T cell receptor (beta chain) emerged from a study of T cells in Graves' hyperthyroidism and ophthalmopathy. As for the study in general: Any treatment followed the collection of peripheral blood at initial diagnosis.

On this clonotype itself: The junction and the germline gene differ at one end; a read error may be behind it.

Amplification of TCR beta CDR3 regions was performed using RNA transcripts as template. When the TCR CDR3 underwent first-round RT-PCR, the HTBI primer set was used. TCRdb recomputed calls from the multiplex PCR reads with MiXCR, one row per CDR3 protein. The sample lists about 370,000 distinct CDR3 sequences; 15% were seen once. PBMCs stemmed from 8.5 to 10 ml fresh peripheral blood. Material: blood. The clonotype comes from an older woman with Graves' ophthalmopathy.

The CDR3 DNA follows: TGTGCCAGTAGTACCGGGACAGGAAGGACTAGCGGGAGCAGAGATACGCAGTATTTT. Protein: CASSTGTGRTSGSRDTQYF. This chain connects TRBV19 to TRBJ2-3, with TRBD2 matching 13 bases. CDR1 LNHDA and CDR2 SQIVND come from the germline V gene (reference sequence). CDR3 length: 19 residues.